The 21 T cell receptor beta chains reported below all come from one sample, sequenced in a study of cytomegalovirus exposure and HLA in healthy donors. PCR primers comprised 60 Vbeta and 13 Jbeta primers. Method: immunoSEQ multiplex PCR; TCRdb's copy keeps in-frame clones and lacks some. The repertoire consists of approximately 110,000 clones, with 70% occurring once and the leading ten covering 11%. The material sequenced was PBMCs. The origin of the receptors is a man between 40 and 49 years old in good health and CMV-seropositive.

This sequence joins TRBV19 and TRBJ2-7; D might be TRBD2 (6 bases). CDR3 length: 14 residues. V dropped 1 base and J dropped 5 bases, with 12 bases sitting between them. In germline, CDR1 is LNHDA, CDR2 SQIVND (reference sequence). CDR3 sequence (DNA): TGTGCCAGTAGTATAGCGGGCGGGGTTAACGAGCAGTACTTC. This sequence encodes CASSIAGGVNEQYF.

Only one count was recorded for this clone. The rearrangement links TRBV9 to TRBJ2-5; TRBD2 matches 10 bases. This CDR3 contains 15 residues. J lost 5 bases, V lost 4 bases, and 8 bases had no gene match. Looked up from germline, CDR1 is SGDLS and CDR2 is YYNGEE. CDR3 sequence reads: CASSQAGGLGETQYF. The DNA for the CDR3 is TGTGCCAGCAGCCAAGCGGGAGGGCTTGGGGAGACCCAGTACTTC.

This sequence joins TRBV11-3 and TRBJ2-2; 9 bases fit TRBD1. Germline-derived CDR1 and CDR2 are SGHNT and YENEEA. The CDR3 consists of 17 residues. V lost 0 bases, J lost 0 bases, and 2 bases stayed unmatched. Here the CDR3 DNA reads TGTGCCAGCAGCTTAGAGCGGACAGGGGCGAACACCGGGGAGCTGTTTTTT. This codes for CASSLERTGANTGELFF.

This chain uses TRBV2 with TRBJ1-2, with D possibly TRBD1 on 5 matching bases. The CDR3 has 12 residues. Trimming removed 10 bases at V and 2 bases at J, with 11 bases between. The V gene's germline CDR1 is SNHLY and CDR2 FYNNEI. Written as DNA, the CDR3 is TGTGCCACCTTGGACACGAACTATGGCTACACCTTC. It specifies CATLDTNYGYTF.

The chain employs TRBV19 and TRBJ1-1, with 7 bases that match TRBD1. Per the germline V gene, CDR1 is LNHDA and CDR2 is SQIVND (reference sequence). V lost 5 bases, J lost 0 bases, and 6 bases stayed unmatched. The CDR3 runs to 15 residues. The CDR3 DNA sequence: TGTGCCAGTAGTTCAGGACAGGCCTTGAACACTGAAGCTTTCTTT. This encodes CASSSGQALNTEAFF.

The chain recombines TRBV27 with TRBJ1-1; D is ambiguous. Trimming cost V 1 base and J 3 bases, with 9 bases left between them. Germline V lookup: CDR1 MNHEY, CDR2 SMNVEV (reference sequence). The CDR3 is 14 residues long. The CDR3 is CASSLFRGDTEAFF. The CDR3, as DNA: TGTGCCAGCAGTTTATTCCGGGGTGACACTGAAGCTTTCTTT.

The chain is built from TRBV7-2 and TRBJ2-1, with TRBD2 identical over 13 bases. From germline, CDR1 is SGHTA and CDR2 FQGNSA. Trimming removed 2 bases from V and 6 bases from J; junction bases left unmatched: 7. CDR3 length equals 17 residues. The CDR3 protein is CASSLSPGLAGPNEQFF. The DNA of the CDR3 is TGTGCCAGCAGCTTATCCCCGGGACTAGCGGGGCCCAATGAGCAGTTCTTC.

The chain links TRBV9 to TRBJ2-2, with TRBD1 matching over 12 bases. Per germline, CDR1 SGDLS and CDR2 YYNGEE. The CDR3 loop spans 15 amino acids. V was clipped by 5 bases and J by 7 bases; unmatched bases: 6. Written as DNA, the CDR3 is TGTGCCAGCAGGGTCGGGACAGGGGGCATCGGGGAGCTGTTTTTT. Residues: CASRVGTGGIGELFF.

This clone came up a few times. The rearrangement joins TRBV6-1 to TRBJ2-5; 7 bases line up with TRBD2. The junction had 8 bases not matched to a gene; V was cut back by 5 bases and J by 2 bases. Looked up from germline, CDR1 is MNHNS and CDR2 is SASEGT. The CDR3 runs 15 residues. The CDR3 loop is CASSQLLAEQETQYF. The CDR3 coding sequence is TGTGCCAGCAGTCAACTTCTAGCGGAACAAGAGACCCAGTACTTC.

The CDR3 DNA follows: TGTGCCAGCAGCTTCGGGACTAGGTATACCAATGAGCAGTTCTTC. Translating gives CASSFGTRYTNEQFF. The genes are TRBV5-6 and TRBJ2-1, with 8 bases lining up with TRBD2. In germline, CDR1 is SGHDT, CDR2 YYEEEE. CDR3 length: 15 residues. V trimming: 2 bases; J trimming: 6 bases; junction bases outside the gene matches: 7.

The CDR3 nucleotides are TGTGCCATCAGTGAGTCGGAGGGGAACTATGGCTACACCTTC. Translating gives CAISESEGNYGYTF. The rearrangement joins TRBV10-3 to TRBJ1-2, with D perhaps matching TRBD1 (5 bases). This CDR3 has 14 amino acids. Germline V gene lookup returns CDR1 ENHRY and CDR2 SYGVKD. V shed 0 bases and J shed 2 bases, with 7 bases lying between them.

The rearrangement uses TRBV6-4 and TRBJ2-3; the match to TRBD2 covers 14 bases. Germline V gene data show CDR1 as MRHNA and CDR2 as SNTAGT. This CDR3 spans 15 amino acids. V trimming: 3 bases; J trimming: 4 bases; junction bases outside the gene matches: 0. The CDR3 here is CASSETSGRADTQYF. CDR3 nucleotide sequence: TGTGCCAGCAGTGAGACTAGCGGGAGGGCAGATACGCAGTATTTT.

The V and J genes are TRBV29-1 and TRBJ1-2; TRBD1 matches at 8 bases. Germline CDR1 is SQVTM and CDR2 is ANQGSEA. The CDR3 totals 16 residues. With 2 bases clipped from V and 0 bases from J, the junction kept 8 bases outside the gene matches. DNA for the CDR3: TGCAGCGTTGAACTGGACAGGGCCTTAGCTAACTATGGCTACACCTTC. Its protein is CSVELDRALANYGYTF.

The rearrangement joins TRBV11-2 to TRBJ2-3, with D possibly TRBD1 on 5 matching bases. With 0 bases removed from V and 5 bases from J, the gap between germline ends came to 15 bases. The germline V gene encodes CDR1 SGHAT and CDR2 FQNNGV. The CDR3 length is 16 residues. CDR3 loop: CASSLDLGRAIDTQYF. CDR3 in DNA: TGTGCCAGCAGCTTAGATCTCGGCAGGGCCATAGATACGCAGTATTTT.

The chain uses TRBV7-2 and TRBJ1-2, with 8 bases aligning to TRBD1. Germline CDR1 SGHTA, CDR2 FQGNSA. The J segment lost 0 bases and the V segment lost 7 bases, leaving 10 bases of the junction unmatched. This CDR3 contains 16 residues. CDR3 loop: CASIDSGTGTNYGYTF. For the CDR3, the DNA is TGTGCCAGCATCGACTCCGGGACAGGTACTAACTATGGCTACACCTTC. The full variable domain, with the rest looked up from reference TRBV7-2 and TRBJ1-2, is GAGVSQSPSNKVTEKGKDVELRCDPISGHTALYWYRQSLGQGLEFLIYFQGNSAPDKSGLPSDRFSAERTGGSVSTLTIQRTQQEDSAVYLCASIDSGTGTNYGYTFGSGTRLTVV.

The rearrangement joins TRBV6-6 to TRBJ2-1; 15 nucleotides match TRBD2. The CDR3 runs 15 residues. Germline assignment: CDR1 MNHNY and CDR2 SVGAGI (reference sequence). With 6 bases clipped from V and 16 bases from J, the junction kept 13 bases outside the gene matches. CDR3 region: CASSSSGLAGGAFFF. The CDR3 DNA sequence: TGTGCCAGCAGCTCTAGCGGACTAGCGGGAGGGGCGTTCTTCTTC.

The chain carries TRBV18 and TRBJ2-3, with a tentative D call TRBD2 (5 bases). Germline assignment: CDR1 KGHSH and CDR2 LQKENI. The CDR3 has 14 amino acids. V lost 2 bases, J lost 1 base, and 7 bases lay in between. CDR3 sequence: CASSPGAGTDTQYF. The CDR3 DNA sequence: TGTGCCAGCTCACCAGGAGCGGGCACAGATACGCAGTATTTT.

The CDR3: CASSYGGTGELFF. Written as DNA, the CDR3 is TGTGCCAGCAGTTACGGCGGGACCGGGGAGCTGTTTTTT. V is TRBV6-5 and J is TRBJ2-2; TRBD2 is a possible D gene (5 bases). V lost 2 bases, J lost 5 bases, and 6 bases lay in between. The germline CDR1 and CDR2 sequences are MNHEY and SVGAGI. CDR3 length: 13 residues.

This chain links TRBV28 with TRBJ2-7; 10 bases are a match to TRBD1. Trimming cost V 4 bases and J 2 bases; bases outside gene matches: 14. The germline gives CDR1 MDHEN, CDR2 SYDVKM. CDR3 length equals 18 residues. CDR3 amino acids: CASSYLTGGLTQTYEQYF. As DNA, the CDR3 is TGTGCCAGCAGTTACCTGACAGGGGGCCTTACCCAAACCTACGAGCAGTACTTC.

This chain uses TRBV5-1 with TRBJ2-3; 7 bases agree with TRBD1. V shed 0 bases, J shed 4 bases, and the junction held 5 bases outside the gene matches. Germline lookup yields CDR1 SGHRS and CDR2 YFSETQ. The CDR3 is 15 amino acids. The CDR3 DNA reads TGCGCCAGCAGCTTGGAGGGACAGTCGCCAGATACGCAGTATTTT. The encoded protein is CASSLEGQSPDTQYF.

This clone was seen a handful of times. V usage is TRBV7-9 and J usage is TRBJ2-5; 11 bases agree with TRBD2. The germline CDR1 and CDR2 sequences are SEHNR and FQNEAQ (reference sequence). V trimming: 0 bases; J trimming: 5 bases; junction bases outside the gene matches: 14. This CDR3 comprises 19 residues. DNA of the CDR3: TGTGCCAGCAGCTTAGCGCTCTTAGCCCTAGCGGGAGGAGAGGAGACCCAGTACTTC. Translated, it gives CASSLALLALAGGEETQYF.